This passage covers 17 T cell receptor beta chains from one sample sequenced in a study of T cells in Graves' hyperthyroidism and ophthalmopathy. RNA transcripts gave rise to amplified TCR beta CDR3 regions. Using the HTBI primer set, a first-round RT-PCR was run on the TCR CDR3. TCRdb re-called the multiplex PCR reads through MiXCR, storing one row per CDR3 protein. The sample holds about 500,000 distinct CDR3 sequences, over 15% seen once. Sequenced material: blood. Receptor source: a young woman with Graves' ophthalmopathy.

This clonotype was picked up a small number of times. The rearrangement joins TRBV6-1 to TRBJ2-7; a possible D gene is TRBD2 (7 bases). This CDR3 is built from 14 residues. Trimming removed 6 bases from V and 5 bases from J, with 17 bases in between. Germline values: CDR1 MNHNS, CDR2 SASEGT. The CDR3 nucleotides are TGTGCCAGCAGCCCGGGGGGCGAGGTTAACGAGCAGTACTTC. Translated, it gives CASSPGGEVNEQYF.

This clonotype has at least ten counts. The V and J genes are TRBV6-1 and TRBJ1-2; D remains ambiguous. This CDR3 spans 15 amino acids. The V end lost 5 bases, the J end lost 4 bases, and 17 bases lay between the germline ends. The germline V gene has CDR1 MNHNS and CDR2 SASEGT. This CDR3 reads CASSIIPRSSYGYTF. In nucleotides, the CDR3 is TGTGCCAGCAGTATTATTCCCCGCAGTAGCTATGGCTACACCTTC.

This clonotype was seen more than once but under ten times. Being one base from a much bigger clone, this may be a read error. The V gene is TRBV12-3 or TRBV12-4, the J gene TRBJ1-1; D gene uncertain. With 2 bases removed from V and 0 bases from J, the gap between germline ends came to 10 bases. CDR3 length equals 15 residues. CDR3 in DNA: TGTGCCAGCAGTTTACGAAGCGATGTGAACACTGAAGCTTTCTTT. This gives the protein CASSLRSDVNTEAFF.

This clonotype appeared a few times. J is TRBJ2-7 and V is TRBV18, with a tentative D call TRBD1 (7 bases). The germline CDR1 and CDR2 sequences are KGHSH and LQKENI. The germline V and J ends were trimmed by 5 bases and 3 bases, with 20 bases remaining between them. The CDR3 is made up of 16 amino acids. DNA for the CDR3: TGTGCCAGCTCATCGGGTCAGGGGGGAACCCTCTACGAGCAGTACTTC. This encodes CASSSGQGGTLYEQYF.

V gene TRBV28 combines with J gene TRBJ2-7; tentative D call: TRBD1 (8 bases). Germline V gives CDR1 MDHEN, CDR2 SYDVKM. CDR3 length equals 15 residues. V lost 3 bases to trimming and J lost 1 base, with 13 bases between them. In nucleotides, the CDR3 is TGTGCCAGCAGTTTCACAGGGGGGGATTCCTACGAGCAGTACTTC. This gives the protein CASSFTGGDSYEQYF.

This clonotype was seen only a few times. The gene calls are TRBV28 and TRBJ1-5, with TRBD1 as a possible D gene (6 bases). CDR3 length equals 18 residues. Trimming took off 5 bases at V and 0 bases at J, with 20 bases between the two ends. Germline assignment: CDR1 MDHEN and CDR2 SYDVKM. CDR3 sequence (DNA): TGTGCCAGCAGTAAAGCAAACCGGGACACATATAGCAATCAGCCCCAGCATTTT. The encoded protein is CASSKANRDTYSNQPQHF.

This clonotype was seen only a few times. CDR3 residues: CASSLQASGTGELFF. CDR3 DNA: TGCGCCAGCAGCTTACAGGCCTCCGGGACCGGGGAGCTGTTTTTT. J is TRBJ2-2 and V is TRBV5-1, with TRBD1 as a possible D gene (5 bases). With 2 bases removed from V and 5 bases from J, the gap between germline ends came to 13 bases. Germline CDR1 reads SGHRS; CDR2 reads YFSETQ. The CDR3 has 15 amino acids.

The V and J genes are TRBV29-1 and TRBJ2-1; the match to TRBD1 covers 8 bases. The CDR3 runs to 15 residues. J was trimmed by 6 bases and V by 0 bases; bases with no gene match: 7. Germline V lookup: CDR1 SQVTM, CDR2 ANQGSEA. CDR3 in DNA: TGCAGCGTTGAAGATCGGACAGGGAACCCCAATGAGCAGTTCTTC. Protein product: CSVEDRTGNPNEQFF.

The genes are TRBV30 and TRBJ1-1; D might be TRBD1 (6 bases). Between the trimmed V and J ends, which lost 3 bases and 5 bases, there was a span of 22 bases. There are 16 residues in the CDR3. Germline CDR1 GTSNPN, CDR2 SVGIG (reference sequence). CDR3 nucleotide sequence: TGTGCCTGGAGCTATTATTTACAGGGAGGGCGGACTGAAGCTTTCTTT. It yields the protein CAWSYYLQGGRTEAFF.

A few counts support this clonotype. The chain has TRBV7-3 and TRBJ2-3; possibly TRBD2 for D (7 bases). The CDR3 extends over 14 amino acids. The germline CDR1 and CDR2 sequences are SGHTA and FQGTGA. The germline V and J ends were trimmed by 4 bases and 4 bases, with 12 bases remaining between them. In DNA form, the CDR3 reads TGTGCCAGCAGCTCTCAGGGGAGGGCAGATACGCAGTATTTT. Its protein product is CASSSQGRADTQYF.

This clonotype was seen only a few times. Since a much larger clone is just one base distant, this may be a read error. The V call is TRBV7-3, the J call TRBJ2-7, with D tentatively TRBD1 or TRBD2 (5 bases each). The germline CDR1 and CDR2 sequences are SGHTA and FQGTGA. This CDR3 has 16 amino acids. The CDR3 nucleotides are TGTGCCAGCAGCTTAGCGCCTGGGACGAGGACCTACAAGCAGTACTTC. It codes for CASSLAPGTRTYKQYF.

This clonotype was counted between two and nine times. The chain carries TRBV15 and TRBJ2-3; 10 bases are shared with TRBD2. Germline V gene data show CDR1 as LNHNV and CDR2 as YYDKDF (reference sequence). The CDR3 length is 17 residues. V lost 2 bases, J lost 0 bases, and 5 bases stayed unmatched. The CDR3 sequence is CATSRSPSGGSTDTQYF. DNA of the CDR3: TGTGCCACCAGCAGATCCCCTAGCGGGGGAAGCACAGATACGCAGTATTTT.

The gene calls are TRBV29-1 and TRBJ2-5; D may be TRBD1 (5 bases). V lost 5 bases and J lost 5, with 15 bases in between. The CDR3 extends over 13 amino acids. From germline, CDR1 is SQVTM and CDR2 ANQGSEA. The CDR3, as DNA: TGCAGCGTTATTGGACAAAGAAGGGAGACCCAGTACTTC. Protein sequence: CSVIGQRRETQYF.

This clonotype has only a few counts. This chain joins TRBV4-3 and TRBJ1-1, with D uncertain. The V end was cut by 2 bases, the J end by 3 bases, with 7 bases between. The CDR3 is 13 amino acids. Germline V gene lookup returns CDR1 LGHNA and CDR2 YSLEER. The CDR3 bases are TGCGCCAGCAGCCAAAAACAGCACACTGAAGCTTTCTTT. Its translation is CASSQKQHTEAFF.

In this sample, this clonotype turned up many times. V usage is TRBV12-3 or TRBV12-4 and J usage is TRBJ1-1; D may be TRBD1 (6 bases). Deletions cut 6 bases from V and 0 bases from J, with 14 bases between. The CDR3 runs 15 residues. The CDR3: CASSRTETMNTEAFF. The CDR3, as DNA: TGTGCCAGCAGCAGGACAGAGACCATGAACACTGAAGCTTTCTTT.

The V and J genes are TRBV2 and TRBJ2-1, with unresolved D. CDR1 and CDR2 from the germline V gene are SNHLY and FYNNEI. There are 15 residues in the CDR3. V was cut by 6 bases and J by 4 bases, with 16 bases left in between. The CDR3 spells CASSADAALYNEQFF. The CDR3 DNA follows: TGTGCCAGCAGCGCTGACGCCGCCCTTTACAATGAGCAGTTCTTC.

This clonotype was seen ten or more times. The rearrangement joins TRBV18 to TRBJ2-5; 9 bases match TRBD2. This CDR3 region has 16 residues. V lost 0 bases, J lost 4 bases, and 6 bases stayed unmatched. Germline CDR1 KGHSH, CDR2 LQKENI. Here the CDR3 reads CASSPPGLAGPETQYF. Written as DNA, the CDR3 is TGTGCCAGCTCACCACCGGGCCTAGCGGGACCAGAGACCCAGTACTTC.